What follows is one TCR beta chain and its context. This record comes from a study of blood T cell repertoires in COVID-19. Study information: Sites across the United States, Italy and Spain contributed samples from acute and convalescent COVID-19. PBMCs, B-cell-depleted T cells, or T cells were the source of the cDNA or gDNA that made up the material.

The trim removed 9 bases at V and 1 base at J, leaving 6 bases unmatched. Per germline, CDR1 WNHNN and CDR2 SYGVQD (reference sequence). This CDR3 is 15 amino acids long. How the authors handled the data: Nucleated cell number was recorded as an estimate derived from reference gene primer amplification. Assay: immunoSEQ multiplex PCR; the TCRdb copy retains only in-frame clones and omits some. V and J calls and clone size follow that table, whereas D and trimming were derived from the DNA. The table shows 90,000 to 140,000 clones, with about 85% occurring only once. Sequencing was carried out using peripheral blood. The clonotype comes from a man aged 45-65 years with acute or convalescent COVID-19. V and J are TRBV10-1 and TRBJ2-1, with TRBD2 matching over 10 bases. CDR3 in amino acids: CASSPSGGSYNEQFF. CDR3 nucleotide sequence: TGCGCCAGTTCGCCTAGCGGGGGTTCCTACAATGAGCAGTTCTTC.